These T cell receptor beta chains were read from a single sample in a study of T cell clusters in autoimmune cytopenias. TCRdb derives one entry per CDR3 protein from the multiplex PCR reads, leaving out DNA. The specimen's table records 5,500 to 8,500 distinct CDR3 sequences. Sequencing input: peripheral blood. These receptors all come from a human donor with an autoimmune cytopenia or autoimmune hepatitis (not recorded which). The CDR3 runs from the conserved cysteine through the conserved F or W. For some rows the clone size is stated as once, few or many, or as a class when expanded; others skip it.

size: NA; J: TRBJ1-2; V: TRBV13; CDR3: CASSLGGRGYGYTF
size: NA; J: TRBJ1-5; V: TRBV10-3; CDR3: CAISDPGGNQPQHF
size: medium-sized; J: TRBJ1-2; V: TRBV29-1; CDR3: CSATYAGTPTF
size: NA; J: TRBJ2-1; V: TRBV20-1; CDR3: CSASGGTSSYNEQFF
size: medium-sized; J: TRBJ2-1; V: TRBV6-1; CDR3: CASSGLGQGYNEQFF
size: NA; J: TRBJ1-2; V: TRBV27; CDR3: CASSWTGGYGYTF
size: NA; J: TRBJ1-2; V: TRBV5-1; CDR3: CASSFLTGVDYGYTF
size: NA; J: TRBJ2-1; V: TRBV7-6; CDR3: CASSPIAGGPNEQFF
size: NA; J: TRBJ1-5; V: TRBV6-5; CDR3: CASSYATARNQPQHF
size: NA; J: TRBJ2-3; V: TRBV19; CDR3: CASSLGQGRDTQYF
size: NA; J: TRBJ2-7; V: TRBV27; CDR3: CASSIAGGTYEQYF
size: NA; J: TRBJ1-1; V: TRBV18; CDR3: CASSPTIRETEAFF
size: NA; J: TRBJ2-2; V: TRBV7-9; CDR3: CASSLARQGVAGELFF
size: NA; J: TRBJ1-5; V: TRBV5-1; CDR3: CASSLVAGNQPQHF
size: NA; J: TRBJ1-6; V: TRBV5-6; CDR3: CASSLAQTGQDNSPLHF
size: NA; J: TRBJ2-7; V: TRBV6-5; CDR3: CASSYSKQGAFYEQYF
size: medium-sized; J: TRBJ2-3; V: TRBV7-6; CDR3: CASSRLSGSDTQYF
size: NA; J: TRBJ1-2; V: TRBV6-5; CDR3: CASSFLDRYEGYTF
size: medium-sized; J: TRBJ2-3; V: TRBV6-5; CDR3: CASSRRMRQGATDTQYF
size: NA; J: TRBJ2-1; V: TRBV12-3/TRBV12-4; CDR3: CASSFQVNNEQFF
size: NA; J: TRBJ1-1; V: TRBV20-1; CDR3: CSARSLQGTLEGTEAFF
size: NA; J: TRBJ2-6; V: TRBV5-5; CDR3: CASAPGAGANVLTF
size: NA; J: TRBJ1-1; V: TRBV5-4; CDR3: CASSSRIAPGAFF
size: medium-sized; J: TRBJ2-1; V: TRBV27; CDR3: CASSSGLGREFF
size: medium-sized; J: TRBJ1-1; V: TRBV19; CDR3: CASRENTEAFF
size: medium-sized; J: TRBJ1-1; V: TRBV30; CDR3: CAWTRPGVTEAFF
size: medium-sized; J: TRBJ1-2; V: TRBV30; CDR3: CAWSVAGYGYTF
size: NA; J: TRBJ2-3; V: TRBV6-5; CDR3: CASSEAPGLAGTDTQYF
size: NA; J: TRBJ2-1; V: TRBV19; CDR3: CASSIRSGGANEQFF
size: NA; J: TRBJ1-6; V: TRBV20-1; CDR3: CSAREEGSYNSPLHF
size: medium-sized; J: TRBJ2-1; V: TRBV18; CDR3: CASSPVRDTNEQFF
size: NA; J: TRBJ2-1; V: TRBV6-5; CDR3: CASSYSAGGRDEQFF
size: NA; J: TRBJ2-5; V: TRBV6-5; CDR3: CASSYSGGRDQETQYF
size: NA; J: TRBJ1-3; V: TRBV15; CDR3: CATSRDQGRTGNTIYF
size: NA; J: TRBJ1-3; V: TRBV6-1; CDR3: CASKFLGNGAGNTIYF
size: medium-sized; J: TRBJ1-1; V: TRBV5-4; CDR3: CASSLYQGVVPITEAFF
size: medium-sized; J: TRBJ2-7; V: TRBV18; CDR3: CASSPTGALEQYF
size: NA; J: TRBJ2-3; V: TRBV20-1; CDR3: CSARRAGRDTDTQYF
size: NA; J: TRBJ2-1; V: TRBV5-4; CDR3: CASNSGGDRSYNEQFF
size: NA; J: TRBJ1-2; V: TRBV6-6; CDR3: CASSPPSSRGGYTF
size: NA; J: TRBJ1-6; V: TRBV7-9; CDR3: CASSPNIGTASPPLHF
size: medium-sized; J: TRBJ2-1; V: TRBV18; CDR3: CASSPGQDPYNEQFF
size: medium-sized; J: TRBJ1-2; V: TRBV30; CDR3: CAWSKGDYGYTF
size: medium-sized; J: TRBJ2-1; V: TRBV15; CDR3: CATSRDGRREFNEQFF
size: NA; J: TRBJ1-2; V: TRBV6-5; CDR3: CASSYSTRGLGYGYTF
size: medium-sized; J: TRBJ1-6; V: TRBV19; CDR3: CASSPGQGNSPLHF
size: NA; J: TRBJ1-4; V: TRBV27; CDR3: CASSLGSGRWATNEKLFF
size: NA; J: TRBJ2-1; V: TRBV27; CDR3: CASSPSDWAWDEQFF